This T cell receptor (beta chain) came from a study of molecular identifiers for immune sequencing clone quantification (dated by TCRdb to 2017 to 2018). About the full investigation: In a replicate experiment, RNA from approximately 22,000 or 94,000 naive CD8 T cells was split into five aliquots, four of which were sequenced. This methods study benchmarked molecular-identifier clustering-based TCR repertoire sequencing (MIDCIRS) and TCR RNA copy counting, using CD8 T cells to do so.

The CDR3, from cysteine to phenylalanine, totals 15 residues. The CDR3 DNA has 45 bases and is translated from base 1. V sheds 4 bases and J sheds 3 bases, leaving 16 bases between their ends. Taken from the germline V gene, the CDR1 and CDR2 loops are MGHRA and YSYEKL. Libraries of naive CD8 T cells were generated from roughly 21,000 to 960,000 sorted cells, with 10%, 30% or 50% of the purified RNA used. Naive CD8 T cells, defined as CD8+CD4-CCR7+CD45RA+, were FACS-sorted into RLT Plus buffer on a BD FACSAria II. To test detection sensitivity, Jurkat RNA equivalent to under 12 TCR copies was spiked into samples of roughly 20,000-1,100,000 naive CD8 T cells. CD8 T cells were enriched with RosetteSep CD8+ T Cell Enrichment Cocktail and Ficoll-Paque, followed by ACK red cell lysis. Study-wide conclusions, independent of this receptor: Spiked-in Jurkat TCR RNA (about ten copies' worth), which is not part of the donor repertoire, was contained in the naive libraries. A single cell's worth of spiked-in Jurkat TCR RNA was reported detectable even among one million naive CD8 T cells. In CMV-specific effector cells, clones with more than 20 RNA copies contained over 98% of molecules, whereas in naive cells such clones contained under 1% of molecules. Modeling estimated 3 to 3.5 recovered TCR RNA copies per cell, compared with approximately 9.5 by digital PCR, which implies about 30% capture efficiency. Highly expanded clone sizes could be underestimated if identical TCR molecules share a barcode. Without barcode sub-clustering, chimeric consensus sequences inflated TCR diversity; chimeras reached as high as 47%.

Library method: PCR. The sequencer listed for this sample is Illumina HiSeq 4000. Bulk TCR libraries were prepared as previously described, using TCR primers listed in Table S5. Purification of total RNA was performed with the Qiagen AllPrep DNA/RNA kit. Reads from multiple sequencing runs of the same library were pooled before analysis. The paper's data handling went like this. Reads were retained only if an exact TCR constant sequence was present, and the retained reads were trimmed to 150 nt and grouped according to their 12-nt molecular barcodes. Reads inside each barcode group were sub-clustered using a 15% Levenshtein threshold, and a quality-weighted consensus sequence was constructed for each RNA molecule. Non-functional sequences were filtered out, along with any lower-count sequence sitting one edit away from another sequence. Barcode sub-clusters with fewer than 20% of the maximum read count were removed, based on fitting two negative binomial distributions. TCRdb applied fastp at Q25 and MiXCR to the public reads, then kept only in-frame beta chains. Here each entry gathers all rows of one CDR3 protein and keeps the most common genes and DNA. None of the V and J calls come from the authors' own analysis; TCRdb made them. Across this sample there are about 640,000 distinct CDR3 sequences, with about 20% seen only once. The leading ten clones occupy approximately 0.9% of the sample.

Regarding this clonotype: Its antigen is currently not known. A much larger clonotype is one base distant, so this may be a read error.

The sequencing sample was made of naive CD8+ T cells from blood, with Jurkat cell RNA spiked in. The cell subset or site label, as the study defines it: FACS-sorted CD8+CD4-CCR7+CD45RA+ naive T cells. This receptor was obtained from a human donor in good health. Some libraries in this study had Jurkat cell RNA spiked in. The sequence joins TRBV4-1 to TRBJ2-7; the D gene could be either TRBD1 or TRBD2, each agreeing at 5 bases. DNA sequence: TGCGCCAGCAGCCCAGCCGGGGCAGGGATCTACGAGCAGTACTTC. This translates into CASSPAGAGIYEQYF.